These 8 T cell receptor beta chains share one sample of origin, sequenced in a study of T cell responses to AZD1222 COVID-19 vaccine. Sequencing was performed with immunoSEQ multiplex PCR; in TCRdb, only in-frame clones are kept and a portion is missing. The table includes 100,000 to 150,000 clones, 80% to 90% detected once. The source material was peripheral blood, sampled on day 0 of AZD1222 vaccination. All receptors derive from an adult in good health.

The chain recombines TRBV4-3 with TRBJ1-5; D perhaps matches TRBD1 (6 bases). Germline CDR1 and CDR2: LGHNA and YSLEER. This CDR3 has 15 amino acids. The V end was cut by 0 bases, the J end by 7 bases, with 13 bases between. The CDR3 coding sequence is TGCGCCAGCAGCCAAGATCAGGCAGGGGACCAGCCCCAGCATTTT. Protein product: CASSQDQAGDQPQHF.

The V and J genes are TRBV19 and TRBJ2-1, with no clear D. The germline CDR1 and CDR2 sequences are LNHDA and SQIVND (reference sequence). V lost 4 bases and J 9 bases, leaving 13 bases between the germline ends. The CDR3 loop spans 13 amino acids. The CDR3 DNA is TGTGCCAGTAGTAAACCAGTCAAGGGTGAGCAGTTCTTC. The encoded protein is CASSKPVKGEQFF.

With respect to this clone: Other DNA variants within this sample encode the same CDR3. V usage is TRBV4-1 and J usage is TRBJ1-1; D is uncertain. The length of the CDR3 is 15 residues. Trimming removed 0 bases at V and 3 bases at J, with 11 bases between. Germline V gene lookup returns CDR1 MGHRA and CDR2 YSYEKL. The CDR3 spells CASSQDDRGDTEAFF. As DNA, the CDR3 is TGCGCCAGCAGCCAAGATGATCGGGGAGACACTGAAGCTTTCTTT.

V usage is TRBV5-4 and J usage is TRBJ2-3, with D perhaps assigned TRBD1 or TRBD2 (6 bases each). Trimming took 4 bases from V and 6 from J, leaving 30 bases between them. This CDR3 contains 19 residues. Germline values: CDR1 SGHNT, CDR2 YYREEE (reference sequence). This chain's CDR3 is CASSLGHTGTAPGADTQYF. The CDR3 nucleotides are TGTGCCAGCAGCCTTGGACATACAGGGACTGCGCCCGGGGCGGATACGCAGTATTTT.

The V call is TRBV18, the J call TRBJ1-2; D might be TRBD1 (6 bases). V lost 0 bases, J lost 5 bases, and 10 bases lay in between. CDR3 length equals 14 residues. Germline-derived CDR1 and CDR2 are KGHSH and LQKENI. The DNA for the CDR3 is TGTGCCAGCTCACCACCAGGGGGGTCATATGGCTACACCTTC. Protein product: CASSPPGGSYGYTF.

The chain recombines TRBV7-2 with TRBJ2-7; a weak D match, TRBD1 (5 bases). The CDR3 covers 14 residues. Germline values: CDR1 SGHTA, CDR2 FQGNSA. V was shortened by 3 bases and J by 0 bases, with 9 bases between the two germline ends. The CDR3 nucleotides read TGTGCCAGCAGCTTCGACAGAACCTCCTACGAGCAGTACTTC. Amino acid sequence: CASSFDRTSYEQYF.

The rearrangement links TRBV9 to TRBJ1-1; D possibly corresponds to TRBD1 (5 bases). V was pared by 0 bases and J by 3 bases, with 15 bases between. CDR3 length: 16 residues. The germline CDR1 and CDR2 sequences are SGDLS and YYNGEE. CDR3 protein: CASSVAGGSAYTEAFF. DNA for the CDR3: TGTGCCAGCAGCGTAGCCGGGGGTTCGGCGTACACTGAAGCTTTCTTT.

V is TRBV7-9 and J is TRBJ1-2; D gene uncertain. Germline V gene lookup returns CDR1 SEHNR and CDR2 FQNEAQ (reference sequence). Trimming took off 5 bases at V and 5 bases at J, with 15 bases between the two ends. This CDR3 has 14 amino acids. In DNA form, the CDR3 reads TGTGCCAGCAGCCCACCAGACGGCCGTTATGGCTACACCTTC. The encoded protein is CASSPPDGRYGYTF.